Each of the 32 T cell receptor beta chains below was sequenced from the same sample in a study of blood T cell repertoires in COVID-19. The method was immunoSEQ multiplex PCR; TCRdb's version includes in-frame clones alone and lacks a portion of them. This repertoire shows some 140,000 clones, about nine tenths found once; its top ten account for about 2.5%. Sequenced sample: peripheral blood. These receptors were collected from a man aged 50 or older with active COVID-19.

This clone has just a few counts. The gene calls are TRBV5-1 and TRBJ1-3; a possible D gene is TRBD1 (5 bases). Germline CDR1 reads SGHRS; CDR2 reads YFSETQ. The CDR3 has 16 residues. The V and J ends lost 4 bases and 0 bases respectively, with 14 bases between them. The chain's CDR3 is CASSPYDSSSGNTIYF. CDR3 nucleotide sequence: TGCGCCAGCAGCCCGTATGACAGTTCCTCTGGAAACACCATATATTTT. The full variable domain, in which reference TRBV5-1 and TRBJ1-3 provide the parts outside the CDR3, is KAGVTQTPRYLIKTRGQQVTLSCSPISGHRSVSWYQQTPGQGLQFLFEYFSETQRNKGNFPGRFSGRQFSNSRSEMNVSTLELGDSALYLCASSPYDSSSGNTIYFGEGSWLTVV.

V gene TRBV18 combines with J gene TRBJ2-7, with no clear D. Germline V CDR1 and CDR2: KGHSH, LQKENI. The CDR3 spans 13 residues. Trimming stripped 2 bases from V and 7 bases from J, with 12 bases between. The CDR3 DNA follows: TGTGCCAGCTCACCAAACCCCCAGGCGGAGCAGTACTTC. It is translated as CASSPNPQAEQYF.

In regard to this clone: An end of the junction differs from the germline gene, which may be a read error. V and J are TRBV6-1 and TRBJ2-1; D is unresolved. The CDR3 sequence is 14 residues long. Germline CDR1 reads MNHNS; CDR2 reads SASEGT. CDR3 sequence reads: CASIEGPSYNEQFF. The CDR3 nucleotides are TGTGCCAGCATTGAAGGGCCTTCCTACAATGAGCAGTTCTTC.

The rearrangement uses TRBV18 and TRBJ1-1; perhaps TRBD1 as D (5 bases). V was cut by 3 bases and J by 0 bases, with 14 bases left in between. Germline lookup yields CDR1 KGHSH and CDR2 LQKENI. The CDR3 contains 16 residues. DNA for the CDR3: TGTGCCAGCTCACCCCTGGTGGGGCCCCTGAACACTGAAGCTTTCTTT. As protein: CASSPLVGPLNTEAFF.

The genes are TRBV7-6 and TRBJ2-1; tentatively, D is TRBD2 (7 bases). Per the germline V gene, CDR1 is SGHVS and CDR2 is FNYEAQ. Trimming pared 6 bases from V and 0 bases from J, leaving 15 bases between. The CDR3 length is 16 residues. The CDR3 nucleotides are TGTGCCAGCAGTTCTACAGGGAGGGGCTCCTACAATGAGCAGTTCTTC. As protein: CASSSTGRGSYNEQFF.

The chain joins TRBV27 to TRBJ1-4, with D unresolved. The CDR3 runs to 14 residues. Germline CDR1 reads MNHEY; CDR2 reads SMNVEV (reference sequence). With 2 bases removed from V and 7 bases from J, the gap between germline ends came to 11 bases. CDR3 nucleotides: TGTGCCAGCAGTTTACTGGGCCCAGGTGAAAAACTGTTTTTT. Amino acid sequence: CASSLLGPGEKLFF.

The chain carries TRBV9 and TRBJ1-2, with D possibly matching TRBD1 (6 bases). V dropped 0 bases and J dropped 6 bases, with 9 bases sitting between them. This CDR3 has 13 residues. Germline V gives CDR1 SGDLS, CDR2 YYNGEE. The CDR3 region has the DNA TGTGCCAGCAGCGTAGAAGACAGGAATGGCTACACCTTC. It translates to CASSVEDRNGYTF.

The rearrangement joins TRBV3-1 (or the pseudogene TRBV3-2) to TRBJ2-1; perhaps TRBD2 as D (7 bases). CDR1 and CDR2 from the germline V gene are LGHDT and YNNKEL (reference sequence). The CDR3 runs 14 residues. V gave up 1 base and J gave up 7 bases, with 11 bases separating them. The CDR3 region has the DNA TGTGCCAGCAGCCAAGTTAGGGGGGGGAATGAGCAGTTCTTC. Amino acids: CASSQVRGGNEQFF.

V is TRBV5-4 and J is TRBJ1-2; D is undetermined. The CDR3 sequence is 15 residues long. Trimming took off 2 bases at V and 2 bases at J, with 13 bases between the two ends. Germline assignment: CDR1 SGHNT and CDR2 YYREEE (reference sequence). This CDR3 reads CASSFGVGINYGYTF. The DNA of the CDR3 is TGTGCCAGCAGCTTCGGGGTGGGTATCAACTATGGCTACACCTTC. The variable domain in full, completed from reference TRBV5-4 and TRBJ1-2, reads ETGVTQSPTHLIKTRGQQVTLRCSSQSGHNTVSWYQQALGQGPQFIFQYYREEENGRGNFPPRFSGLQFPNYSSELNVNALELDDSALYLCASSFGVGINYGYTFGSGTRLTVV.

The CDR3, as DNA: TGTGCCAGCAGCCCTGGGACAGTCTTCTATGGCTACACCTTC. It codes for CASSPGTVFYGYTF. This chain connects TRBV7-2 to TRBJ1-2, with TRBD1 matching 7 bases. Germline values: CDR1 SGHTA, CDR2 FQGNSA. The CDR3 sequence is 14 residues long. V trimming: 5 bases; J trimming: 4 bases; junction bases outside the gene matches: 7.

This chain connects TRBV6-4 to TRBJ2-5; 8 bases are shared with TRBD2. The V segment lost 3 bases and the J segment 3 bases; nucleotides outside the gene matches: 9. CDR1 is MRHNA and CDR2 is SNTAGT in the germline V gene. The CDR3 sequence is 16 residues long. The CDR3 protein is CASSETQRGPEETQYF. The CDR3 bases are TGTGCCAGCAGTGAAACCCAGCGGGGGCCGGAAGAGACCCAGTACTTC.

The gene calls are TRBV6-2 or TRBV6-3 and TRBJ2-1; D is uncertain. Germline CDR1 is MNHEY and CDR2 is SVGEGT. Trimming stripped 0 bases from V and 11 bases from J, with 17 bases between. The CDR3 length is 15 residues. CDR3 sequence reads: CASSYSRSTSGKQFF. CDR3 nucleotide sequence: TGTGCCAGCAGTTACTCGAGGAGTACCTCCGGAAAGCAGTTCTTC.

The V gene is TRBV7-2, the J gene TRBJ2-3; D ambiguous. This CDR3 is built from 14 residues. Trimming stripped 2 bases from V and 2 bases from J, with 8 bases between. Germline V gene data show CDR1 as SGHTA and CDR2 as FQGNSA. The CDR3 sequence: CASSLKANTDTQYF. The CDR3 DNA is TGTGCCAGCAGCTTAAAAGCTAACACAGATACGCAGTATTTT.

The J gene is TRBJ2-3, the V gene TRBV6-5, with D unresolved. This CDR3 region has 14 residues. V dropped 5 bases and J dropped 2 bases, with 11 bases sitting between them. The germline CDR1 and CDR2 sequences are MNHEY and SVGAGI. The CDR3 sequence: CASSTPPYTDTQYF. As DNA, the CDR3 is TGTGCCAGCAGTACCCCCCCCTACACAGATACGCAGTATTTT.

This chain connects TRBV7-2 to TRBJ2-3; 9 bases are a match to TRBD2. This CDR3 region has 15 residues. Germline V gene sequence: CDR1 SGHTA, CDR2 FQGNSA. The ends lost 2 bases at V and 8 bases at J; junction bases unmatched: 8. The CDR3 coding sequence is TGTGCCAGCAGCTTAAGGCTAGCGGGAACGGGTACGCAGTATTTT. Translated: CASSLRLAGTGTQYF.

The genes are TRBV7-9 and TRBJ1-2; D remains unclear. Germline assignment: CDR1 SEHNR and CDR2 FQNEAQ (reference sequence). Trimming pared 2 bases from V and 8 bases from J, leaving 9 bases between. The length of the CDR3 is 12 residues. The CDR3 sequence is CASSLLAAGYTF. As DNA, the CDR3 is TGTGCCAGCAGCTTATTAGCTGCCGGCTACACCTTC.

Written as DNA, the CDR3 is TGTGCCAGCAGCTTAACACCAGGGGGTCAAAATTCACCCCTCCACTTT. It codes for CASSLTPGGQNSPLHF. The V call is TRBV5-6, the J call TRBJ1-6; 7 nucleotides agree with TRBD1. Trimming at V came to 2 bases and at J to 7 bases, leaving 9 bases not matched to a gene. The germline V gene has CDR1 SGHDT and CDR2 YYEEEE. The CDR3 extends over 16 amino acids.

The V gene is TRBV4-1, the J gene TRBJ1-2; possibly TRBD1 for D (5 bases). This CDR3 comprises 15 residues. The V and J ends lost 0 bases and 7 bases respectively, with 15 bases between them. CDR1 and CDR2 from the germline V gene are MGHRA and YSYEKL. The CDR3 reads CASSQDIARVSGYTF. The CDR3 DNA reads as TGCGCCAGCAGCCAAGATATCGCCAGGGTGAGTGGCTACACCTTC.

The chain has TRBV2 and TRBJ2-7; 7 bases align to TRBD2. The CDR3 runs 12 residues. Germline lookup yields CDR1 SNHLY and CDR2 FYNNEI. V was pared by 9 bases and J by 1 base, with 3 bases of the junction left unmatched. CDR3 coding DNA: TGTGCCAGTCGCGGGGGATCCTACGAGCAGTACTTC. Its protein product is CASRGGSYEQYF.

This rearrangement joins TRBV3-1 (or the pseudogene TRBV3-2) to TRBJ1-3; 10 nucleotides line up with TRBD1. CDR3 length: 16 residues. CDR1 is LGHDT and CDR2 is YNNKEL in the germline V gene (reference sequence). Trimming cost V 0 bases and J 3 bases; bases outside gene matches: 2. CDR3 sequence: CASSQERTGGGNTIYF. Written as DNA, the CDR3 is TGTGCCAGCAGCCAAGAACGGACAGGGGGTGGAAACACCATATATTTT.

CDR3 bases: TGCGCCAGCAGCTTGCCCAGGGACAATGAGCAGTTCTTC. Its protein product is CASSLPRDNEQFF. The rearrangement joins TRBV5-1 to TRBJ2-1; the D gene is possibly TRBD1 (5 bases). The germline gives CDR1 SGHRS, CDR2 YFSETQ. Trimming took 1 base from V and 5 from J, leaving 7 bases between them. The CDR3 is 13 amino acids.

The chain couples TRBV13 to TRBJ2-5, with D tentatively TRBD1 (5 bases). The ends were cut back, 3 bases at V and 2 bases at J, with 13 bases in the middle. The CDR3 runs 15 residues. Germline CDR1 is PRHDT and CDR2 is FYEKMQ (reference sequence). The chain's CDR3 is CASSLGPQGQETQYF. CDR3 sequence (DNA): TGTGCCAGCAGCTTGGGCCCCCAGGGACAAGAGACCCAGTACTTC.

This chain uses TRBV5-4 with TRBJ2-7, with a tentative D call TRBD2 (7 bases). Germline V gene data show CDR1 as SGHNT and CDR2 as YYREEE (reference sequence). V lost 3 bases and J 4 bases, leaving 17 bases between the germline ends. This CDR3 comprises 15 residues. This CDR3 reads CASSWRGQPLYEQYF. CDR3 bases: TGTGCCAGCAGCTGGCGGGGGCAACCCCTATACGAGCAGTACTTC.

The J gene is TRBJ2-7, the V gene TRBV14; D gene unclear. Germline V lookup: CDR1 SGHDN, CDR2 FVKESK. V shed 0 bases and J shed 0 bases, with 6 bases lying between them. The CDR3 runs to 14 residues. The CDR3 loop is CASSQDRNSYEQYF. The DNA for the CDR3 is TGTGCCAGCAGCCAAGACCGTAACTCCTACGAGCAGTACTTC.

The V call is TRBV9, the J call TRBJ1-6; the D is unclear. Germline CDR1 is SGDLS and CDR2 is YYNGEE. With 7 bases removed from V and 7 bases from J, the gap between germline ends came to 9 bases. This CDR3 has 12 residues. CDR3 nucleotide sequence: TGTGCCAGCGGGCGGGAGAATTCACCCCTCCACTTT. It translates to CASGRENSPLHF.

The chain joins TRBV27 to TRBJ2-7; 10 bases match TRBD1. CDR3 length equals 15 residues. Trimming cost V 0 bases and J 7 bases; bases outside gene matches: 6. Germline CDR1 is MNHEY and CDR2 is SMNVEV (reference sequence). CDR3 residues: CASSLSGTGAPEQYF. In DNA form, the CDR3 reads TGTGCCAGCAGTTTATCGGGGACAGGGGCCCCGGAGCAGTACTTC.

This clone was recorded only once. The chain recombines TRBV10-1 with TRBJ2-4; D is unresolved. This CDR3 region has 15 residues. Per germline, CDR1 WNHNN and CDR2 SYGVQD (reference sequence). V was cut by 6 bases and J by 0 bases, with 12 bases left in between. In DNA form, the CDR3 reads TGCGCCAGCAGACTCAGGTTTCTAGCCAAAAACATTCAGTACTTC. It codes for CASRLRFLAKNIQYF.

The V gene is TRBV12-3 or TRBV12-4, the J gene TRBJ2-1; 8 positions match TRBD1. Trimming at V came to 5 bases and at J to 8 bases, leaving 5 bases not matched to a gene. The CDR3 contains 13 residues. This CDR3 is CASSTGQGYEQFF. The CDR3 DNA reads TGTGCCAGCAGTACAGGACAGGGCTATGAGCAGTTCTTC.

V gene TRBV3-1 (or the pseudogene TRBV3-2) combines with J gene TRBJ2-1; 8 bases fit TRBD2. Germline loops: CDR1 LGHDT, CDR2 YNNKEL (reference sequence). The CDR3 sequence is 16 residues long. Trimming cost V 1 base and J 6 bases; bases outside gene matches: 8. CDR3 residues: CASSQGPGGAGNEQFF. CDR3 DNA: TGTGCCAGCAGCCAAGGGCCCGGGGGGGCCGGCAATGAGCAGTTCTTC.

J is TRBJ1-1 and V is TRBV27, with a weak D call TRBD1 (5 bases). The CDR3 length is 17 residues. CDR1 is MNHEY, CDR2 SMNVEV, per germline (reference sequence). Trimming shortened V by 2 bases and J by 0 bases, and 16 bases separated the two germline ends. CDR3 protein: CASSLVAGPFMNTEAFF. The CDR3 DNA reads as TGTGCCAGCAGTTTAGTTGCAGGGCCTTTCATGAACACTGAAGCTTTCTTT.

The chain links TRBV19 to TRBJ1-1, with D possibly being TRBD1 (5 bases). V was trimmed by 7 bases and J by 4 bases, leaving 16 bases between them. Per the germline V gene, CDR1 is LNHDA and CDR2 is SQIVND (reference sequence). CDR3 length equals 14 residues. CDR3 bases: TGTGCCAGTACCCCCTGGGGGAGGGGCACTGAAGCTTTCTTT. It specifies CASTPWGRGTEAFF. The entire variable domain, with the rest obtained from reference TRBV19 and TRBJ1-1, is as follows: DGGITQSPKYLFRKEGQNVTLSCEQNLNHDAMYWYRQDPGQGLRLIYYSQIVNDFQKGDIAEGYSVSREKKESFPLTVTSAQKNPTAFYLCASTPWGRGTEAFFGQGTRLTVV.

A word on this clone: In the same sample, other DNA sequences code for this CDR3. For the CDR3, the DNA is TGTGCCAGCAGCTTAGGACAGTATAATTCACCCCTCCACTTT. Amino acid sequence: CASSLGQYNSPLHF. The V call is TRBV5-6, the J call TRBJ1-6; D is perhaps TRBD1 (6 bases). The CDR3 covers 14 residues. The ends were cut back, 2 bases at V and 4 bases at J, with 7 bases in the middle. Germline V gene sequence: CDR1 SGHDT, CDR2 YYEEEE.